The rows below give T cell receptor beta chains drawn from one sample of a study of graft-versus-host responses after intestinal transplantation. The repertoire was sequenced with immunoSEQ multiplex PCR; TCRdb's copy has only in-frame clones and lacks some. Of about 120,000 clones in the sample, approximately 92% were seen once. Their antigen targets remain unknown. Here the sequenced sample was unstimulated CD4+ T cells sorted from spleen or lymph node cells, taken before intestinal transplant. Receptor source: a human donor who received an intestinal transplant. The CDR3 runs from the conserved cysteine through the conserved F or W. The D gene is left open where the match is weak. Some rows mark clone size as missing; the rest say once, few, many or name a class of expanded clone.

NA	TRBV29-1	TRBD2	TRBJ2-7	TGCAGCGTCCCCTCGGTAGCGGGAGTCCCCTCCTACGAGCAGTACTTC	CSVPSVAGVPSYEQYF
NA	TRBV19	NA	TRBJ2-2	TGTGCCAGTAGTATAAGTCGCGCCCCGACTTCGCTGGGGGAGCTGTTTTTT	CASSISRAPTSLGELFF
NA	TRBV19	TRBD1	TRBJ2-1	TGTGCCAGTAAGGTGGGGACAGGGAGGAATGAGCAGTTCTTC	CASKVGTGRNEQFF
NA	TRBV29-1	TRBD1	TRBJ2-7	TGCAGCGCCCTGAAACAGGGGCCGGCCGAGCAGTACTTC	CSALKQGPAEQYF
once	TRBV6-1	NA	TRBJ1-4	TGTGCCAGCAGTGCGCCCAACCTCCTCGGCCCTAATGAAAAACTGTTTTTT	CASSAPNLLGPNEKLFF
NA	TRBV15	TRBD2	TRBJ2-7	TGTGCCGCCAGCAGGGAGGCCGGAGGAGCGGGGATCTCCTACGAGCAGTACTTC	CAASREAGGAGISYEQYF
NA	TRBV20-1	TRBD2	TRBJ2-2	TGCAGTGCCCCGACGGGGGGTGAGATGTTTTTT	CSAPTGGEMFF
NA	TRBV5-1	TRBD2	TRBJ2-3	TGCGCCAGCAGCGTGGGACTAGCGGGAGTCACAGATACGCAGTATTTT	CASSVGLAGVTDTQYF
NA	TRBV5-1	TRBD1	TRBJ2-5	TGCGCCAGCAGCGGGGAGACAGGGGGAAGCGGTGAGACCCAGTACTTC	CASSGETGGSGETQYF
NA	TRBV15	TRBD2	TRBJ2-3	TGTGCCACCAGCACCGGACTAGCGGGAGGGCCGGCGGGAACAGATACGCAGTATTTT	CATSTGLAGGPAGTDTQYF
NA	TRBV10-3	NA	TRBJ2-2	TGTGCCATCAGTTCCCAGGGGGGTGCCGGGGAGCTGTTTTTT	CAISSQGGAGELFF
NA	TRBV11-2	TRBD2	TRBJ2-3	TGTGCCAGCAGCTTGAAAGAGTATAGCGGGAGGGGACGCACAGATACGCAGTATTTT	CASSLKEYSGRGRTDTQYF
once	TRBV6-1	NA	TRBJ2-2	TGTGCCAGCACCGAGCCGTGGCGCGCCGGGGAGCTGTTTTTT	CASTEPWRAGELFF
NA	TRBV29-1	NA	TRBJ1-2	TGCAGCGTTGAAGATAACCAGGGGCTCGTTTCGGGCACCTTC	CSVEDNQGLVSGTF
NA	TRBV5-1	NA	TRBJ2-5	TGCGCCAGCAGCTTGCTCCGGGGCCTGGAGACCCAGTACTTC	CASSLLRGLETQYF
NA	TRBV5-1	NA	TRBJ2-7	TGCGCCAGCAGCCCCCGGGACCCCACCTACGAGCAGTACTTC	CASSPRDPTYEQYF
NA	TRBV9	TRBD2	TRBJ2-7	TGTGCCAGCAGCGTAGCTCCGGGAGGGAATGGTGAGCAGTACTTC	CASSVAPGGNGEQYF
NA	TRBV6-1	TRBD1	TRBJ2-7	TGTGCCAGTAGGGGGCCGGCCGAGCAGTACTTC	CASRGPAEQYF
NA	TRBV6-5	NA	TRBJ2-7	TGTGCCAGCAGTTACTCGAGGTCGGGAACTTACGAGCAGTACTTC	CASSYSRSGTYEQYF
NA	TRBV5-1	NA	TRBJ1-1	TGCGCCAGCAGCTTGGAGCCGGGACCGAACACTGAAGCTTTCTTT	CASSLEPGPNTEAFF
NA	TRBV19	TRBD2	TRBJ2-1	TGTGCCAGTAGTCCGGGACTAGCGGGAGTCTGGTATGAGCAGTTCTTC	CASSPGLAGVWYEQFF
few	TRBV28	NA	TRBJ1-2	TGTGCCAGTTCTCCATTCTATGGCTACACCTTC	CASSPFYGYTF
NA	TRBV6-5	NA	TRBJ2-2	TGTGCCAGCAGTTACCTGAGTCGTTCCGGGGAGCTGTTTTTT	CASSYLSRSGELFF
NA	TRBV13	TRBD2	TRBJ2-1	TGTGCCAGCAGCTCCTTTGGGGGGGTGAATGAGCAGTTCTTC	CASSSFGGVNEQFF
NA	TRBV9	TRBD1	TRBJ2-1	TGTGCCAGCAGCGTAGGGGGGGGACAGGGGCCCTACAATGAGCAGTTCTTC	CASSVGGGQGPYNEQFF
NA	TRBV5-1	NA	TRBJ1-5	TGCGCCAGCAGCTTGGAAGGAGGGGACAATCAGCCCCAGCATTTT	CASSLEGGDNQPQHF
NA	TRBV6-1	NA	TRBJ2-7	TGTGCCAGCAGTGGACTAGTCGGGCCCTACGAGCAGTACTTC	CASSGLVGPYEQYF
NA	TRBV19	NA	TRBJ1-5	TGTGCCAGTAGGGGACCGATAAGCAATCAGCCCCAGCATTTT	CASRGPISNQPQHF
NA	TRBV4-2	NA	TRBJ2-7	TGTGCCAGCAGCCAAGGGCTAGGCCGCGAGCAGTACTTC	CASSQGLGREQYF
NA	TRBV7-8	NA	TRBJ2-1	TGTGCCAGCAGCATCCTAACGAAGCAGTTCTTC	CASSILTKQFF
NA	TRBV14	TRBD1	TRBJ1-2	TGTGCCAGCAGCCTGTTGGGACAGGGGGCAGGCTATGGCTACACCTTC	CASSLLGQGAGYGYTF
NA	TRBV9	NA	TRBJ1-3	TGTGCCAGCAGCGTAGGTTGGCAGGGTGGAAACACCATATATTTT	CASSVGWQGGNTIYF
NA	TRBV27	NA	TRBJ2-7	TGTGCCAGCAGTTTTGGGGGAGTCAACTCCTACGAGCAGTACTTC	CASSFGGVNSYEQYF
NA	TRBV11-2	NA	TRBJ2-7	TGTGCCAGCAGCTTAGTCTCCGGGACGGGCTACGAGCAGTACTTC	CASSLVSGTGYEQYF
NA	TRBV5-4	NA	TRBJ2-2	TGTGCCAGCAACATGAAACCTCAGGGCGGCGGGGAGCTGTTTTTT	CASNMKPQGGGELFF
few	TRBV19	NA	TRBJ2-1	TGTGCCAGTAGCCCGTATACGAGCTCCTACAATGAGCAGTTCTTC	CASSPYTSSYNEQFF
NA	TRBV28	NA	TRBJ2-5	TGTGCCAGCCGATTACCCAAAAGTGTGACCCAGTACTTC	CASRLPKSVTQYF
NA	TRBV7-2	NA	TRBJ1-1	TGTGCCGGGGGGCGGGTGAACACTGAAGCTTTCTTT	CAGGRVNTEAFF
NA	TRBV5-1	TRBD2	TRBJ2-1	TGCGCCAGCAGCTCAGGACTAGTTTACAATGAGCAGTTCTTC	CASSSGLVYNEQFF
NA	TRBV4-1	TRBD1	TRBJ2-7	TGCGCCAGCAGCCATGGATTTGGACAGGGGACCTACGAGCAGTACTTC	CASSHGFGQGTYEQYF
NA	TRBV6-5	NA	TRBJ2-5	TGTGCCAGCAGTCTGGTAGGGTCGGAGACCCAGTACTTC	CASSLVGSETQYF
few	TRBV10-3	NA	TRBJ2-2	TGTGCCATCAGGGCGTCCGGGGAGCTGTTTTTT	CAIRASGELFF
NA	TRBV6-5	NA	TRBJ2-7	TGTGCCAGCAGTTACTCGATCGCGTCGCCCCTCGAGCAGTACTTC	CASSYSIASPLEQYF
NA	TRBV6-1	NA	TRBJ2-1	TGTGCCAGCAGTGAAAGTAGGACCCGCAGAGAGCAGTTCTTC	CASSESRTRREQFF
once	TRBV18	NA	TRBJ2-5	TGTGCCAGCTCACCAACGGCTAAAGGAGAGACCCAGTACTTC	CASSPTAKGETQYF
NA	TRBV5-1	NA	TRBJ2-6	TGCGCCAGCAGCTTGATCCCTGGGGCCAACGTCCTGACTTTC	CASSLIPGANVLTF
few	TRBV29-1	TRBD1	TRBJ2-6	TGCAGCGTTCTAGGCAGGGGGCGATCTGGGGCCAACGTCCTGACTTTC	CSVLGRGRSGANVLTF
NA	TRBV27	NA	TRBJ1-5	TGTGCCAGCAGTACTACAGGTATCAATCAGCCCCAGCATTTT	CASSTTGINQPQHF
NA	TRBV6-1	NA	TRBJ2-2	TGTGCCAGCATCATCAACCTCGCGAACACCGGGGAGCTGTTTTTT	CASIINLANTGELFF
NA	TRBV5-1	TRBD2	TRBJ2-1	TGCGCCAGCAGCTTGTACTTGCTAGCGGGAGGATCCTACAATGAGCAGTTCTTC	CASSLYLLAGGSYNEQFF
NA	TRBV29-1	NA	TRBJ2-7	TGCAGCGCCATCGGGGTCTCCTACGAGCAGTACTTC	CSAIGVSYEQYF
NA	TRBV27	TRBD2	TRBJ2-1	TGTGCCAGCAACACCATAGCGGGAGGGCTCCGAGAGCAGTTCTTC	CASNTIAGGLREQFF
NA	TRBV11-2	NA	TRBJ2-3	TGTGCCAGCAGCTTAACGGGAGTCGATACGCAGTATTTT	CASSLTGVDTQYF
NA	TRBV5-1	NA	TRBJ2-7	TGCGCCAGCAGATTCCCCGGGACTTCCTACGAGCAGTACTTC	CASRFPGTSYEQYF